These T cell receptor beta chains were read from a single sample in a study of T-cell memory formation after mild COVID-19. TCRdb reprocessed the 5' RACE reads with MiXCR, giving one entry per CDR3 protein. The data contain about 470,000 distinct CDR3 sequences, 20% to 25% of them singletons. The sample taken for sequencing was PBMCs or a T cell subset sorted from them (not recorded which). The receptors come from an adult woman who had mild COVID-19 (a few samples of this study predate the infection). Cell type and time point are not known. CDR3s include the opening cysteine and the closing phenylalanine or tryptophan. D genes are given only for firm matches. A clone size is listed for some rows: how often the clone was seen (once, few, many), or a class if it is expanded.

clone size: few; J gene: TRBJ1-2; D gene: NA; V gene: TRBV4-1; CDR3 DNA: TGCGCCAGCACCGGGACGTTCTCTGGTTATGGCTACACCTTC; CDR3 protein: CASTGTFSGYGYTF
clone size: few; J gene: TRBJ2-1; D gene: TRBD2; V gene: TRBV24-1; CDR3 DNA: TGTGCCACCAGTGGAGCGGGAGGGCAATACAATGAGCAGTTCTTC; CDR3 protein: CATSGAGGQYNEQFF
clone size: NA; J gene: TRBJ1-1; D gene: NA; V gene: TRBV5-5; CDR3 DNA: TGTGCCAGCAGCCCGGCAGGAGGGGTCAACACTGAAGCTTTCTTT; CDR3 protein: CASSPAGGVNTEAFF
clone size: NA; J gene: TRBJ2-7; D gene: NA; V gene: TRBV5-1; CDR3 DNA: TGCGCCAGCAGCTTCCGGGACTGGAGCTACGAGCAGTACTTC; CDR3 protein: CASSFRDWSYEQYF
clone size: NA; J gene: TRBJ2-2; D gene: TRBD1; V gene: TRBV5-1; CDR3 DNA: TGCGCCAGCAAAATAGGGGGCCCCGGGGAGCTGTTTTTT; CDR3 protein: CASKIGGPGELFF
clone size: few; J gene: TRBJ2-1; D gene: NA; V gene: TRBV27; CDR3 DNA: TGTGCCAGCAGTTCCGACACCGTTACTAGTGAGCAGTTCTTC; CDR3 protein: CASSSDTVTSEQFF
clone size: few; J gene: TRBJ1-2; D gene: NA; V gene: TRBV25-1; CDR3 DNA: TGTGCCAGCAGTGTGGGGAGCTATGGCTACACCTTC; CDR3 protein: CASSVGSYGYTF
clone size: many; J gene: TRBJ2-7; D gene: NA; V gene: TRBV27; CDR3 DNA: TGTGCCAGCAGCCGCTCGCGTTCCGGGACACCCTACGAGCAGTACTTC; CDR3 protein: CASSRSRSGTPYEQYF
clone size: few; J gene: TRBJ2-5; D gene: NA; V gene: TRBV18; CDR3 DNA: TGTGCCAGCTCACCCTCGGGACGTCTAGAGACCCAGTACTTC; CDR3 protein: CASSPSGRLETQYF
clone size: NA; J gene: TRBJ2-7; D gene: TRBD2; V gene: TRBV4-1; CDR3 DNA: TGCGCCAGCAGCCAGGGGCTAGCGGTGGGGTCCTACGAGCAGTACTTC; CDR3 protein: CASSQGLAVGSYEQYF
clone size: NA; J gene: TRBJ2-5; D gene: NA; V gene: TRBV11-3; CDR3 DNA: TGTGCCAGCAGCTTAGCCGATCAAGAGACCCAGTACTTC; CDR3 protein: CASSLADQETQYF
clone size: NA; J gene: TRBJ1-6; D gene: TRBD1; V gene: TRBV5-1; CDR3 DNA: TGCGCCAGCGCAAGGACAGGGCATAATTCACCCCTCCACTTT; CDR3 protein: CASARTGHNSPLHF
clone size: NA; J gene: TRBJ2-5; D gene: NA; V gene: TRBV9; CDR3 DNA: TGTGCCAGCACCGGGACCGCCCAAGAGACCCAGTACTTC; CDR3 protein: CASTGTAQETQYF
clone size: NA; J gene: TRBJ2-7; D gene: TRBD2; V gene: TRBV30; CDR3 DNA: TGTGCCTGGAGTACCTGGACTAGCGGGTTTATTTTC; CDR3 protein: CAWSTWTSGFIF
clone size: few; J gene: TRBJ1-5; D gene: NA; V gene: TRBV5-5; CDR3 DNA: TGTGCCAGCAGCTTGTCAGGGGAATCAAGGCCCCAGCATTTT; CDR3 protein: CASSLSGESRPQHF
clone size: few; J gene: TRBJ2-1; D gene: NA; V gene: TRBV6-2/TRBV6-3; CDR3 DNA: TGTGCCAGCAAAGACGGGTGGGGGATCTCCTACAATGAGCAGTTCTTC; CDR3 protein: CASKDGWGISYNEQFF
clone size: NA; J gene: TRBJ2-2; D gene: NA; V gene: TRBV6-1; CDR3 DNA: TGTGCCAGCCTGAACAGGGAGAGGGGGAACACCGGGGAGCTGTTTTTT; CDR3 protein: CASLNRERGNTGELFF
clone size: many; J gene: TRBJ2-7; D gene: NA; V gene: TRBV7-9; CDR3 DNA: TGTGCCAGCAGCCCGGACCGATACGAGCAGTACTTC; CDR3 protein: CASSPDRYEQYF
clone size: few; J gene: TRBJ1-1; D gene: NA; V gene: TRBV3-1; CDR3 DNA: TGTGCCAGCAGCCAGGCATGGGAGCGGGCTTTCTTT; CDR3 protein: CASSQAWERAFF
clone size: few; J gene: TRBJ2-1; D gene: TRBD2; V gene: TRBV18; CDR3 DNA: TGTGCCAGCTCACCATGGCGGGAGGGCCTCAATGAGCAGTTCTTC; CDR3 protein: CASSPWREGLNEQFF
clone size: NA; J gene: TRBJ2-7; D gene: NA; V gene: TRBV10-3; CDR3 DNA: TGTGCCATCAGTGAGTCCAAGAACAGGGTCTACGAGCAGTACTTC; CDR3 protein: CAISESKNRVYEQYF
clone size: few; J gene: TRBJ1-5; D gene: NA; V gene: TRBV2; CDR3 DNA: TGTGCCAGCAGTTCCTTGGGGGGAAATGGCCGTCAGCCCCAGCATTTT; CDR3 protein: CASSSLGGNGRQPQHF
clone size: NA; J gene: TRBJ2-1; D gene: TRBD2; V gene: TRBV24-1; CDR3 DNA: TGTGCCACCAGTGATCGGAGCGGGAGAAAGAATGAGCAGTTCTTC; CDR3 protein: CATSDRSGRKNEQFF
clone size: few; J gene: TRBJ1-1; D gene: TRBD1; V gene: TRBV5-1; CDR3 DNA: TGCGCCAGTTGGACAGGGTTTGCGTTT; CDR3 protein: CASWTGFAF
clone size: few; J gene: TRBJ2-1; D gene: NA; V gene: TRBV9; CDR3 DNA: TGTGCCAGCAGTACAGGGCCCACCTACAATGAGCAGTTCTTC; CDR3 protein: CASSTGPTYNEQFF
clone size: NA; J gene: TRBJ2-3; D gene: NA; V gene: TRBV4-1; CDR3 DNA: TGCGCCAGCAGCCAAGAGGCGGGACAGAGCACAGATACGCAGTATTTT; CDR3 protein: CASSQEAGQSTDTQYF
clone size: NA; J gene: TRBJ2-7; D gene: TRBD2; V gene: TRBV4-3; CDR3 DNA: TGCGCCAGCAGCCAAGGCCTCAGGGAGGGCTCCTACGAGCAGTACTTC; CDR3 protein: CASSQGLREGSYEQYF
clone size: once; J gene: TRBJ2-7; D gene: TRBD2; V gene: TRBV27; CDR3 DNA: TGTGCCAGCAGCCCAAGGGGTAGCGGGAGAAGCTCCTACGAGCAGTACTTC; CDR3 protein: CASSPRGSGRSSYEQYF
clone size: NA; J gene: TRBJ2-6; D gene: NA; V gene: TRBV11-1; CDR3 DNA: TGTGCCAGCAGCTTAGTGGCAAACTCTGGGGCCAACGTCCTGACTTTC; CDR3 protein: CASSLVANSGANVLTF
clone size: NA; J gene: TRBJ2-7; D gene: TRBD1; V gene: TRBV5-6; CDR3 DNA: TGTGCCAGCAGCTGGAAGGGACAGCTCCTATACGAGCAGTACTTC; CDR3 protein: CASSWKGQLLYEQYF
clone size: NA; J gene: TRBJ2-5; D gene: TRBD2; V gene: TRBV4-2; CDR3 DNA: TGTGCCAGCAGCCAAGCCGTGACGGGGGGCCAAGAGACCCAGTACTTC; CDR3 protein: CASSQAVTGGQETQYF
clone size: NA; J gene: TRBJ2-2; D gene: TRBD1; V gene: TRBV7-3; CDR3 DNA: TGTGCCAGCAGCTTAAGACTCGGGACAGGGGACACCGGGGAGCTGTTTTTT; CDR3 protein: CASSLRLGTGDTGELFF
clone size: NA; J gene: TRBJ1-1; D gene: NA; V gene: TRBV20-1; CDR3 DNA: TGCAGTGCTTATGCGGGGAGCATGAACACTGAAGCTTTCTTT; CDR3 protein: CSAYAGSMNTEAFF
clone size: few; J gene: TRBJ2-2; D gene: TRBD2; V gene: TRBV24-1; CDR3 DNA: TGTGCCACCAGTGAAGGACTAGCGGGAGAGGACACCGGGGAGCTGTTTTTT; CDR3 protein: CATSEGLAGEDTGELFF
clone size: NA; J gene: TRBJ2-3; D gene: NA; V gene: TRBV6-5; CDR3 DNA: TGTGCCAGCAGTACCTCGGGGAGGGGGACAGATACGCAGTATTTT; CDR3 protein: CASSTSGRGTDTQYF
clone size: NA; J gene: TRBJ1-1; D gene: NA; V gene: TRBV7-9; CDR3 DNA: TGTGCCAGCAGCTTAGGCCAGGATGAAGCTTTCTTT; CDR3 protein: CASSLGQDEAFF
clone size: many; J gene: TRBJ2-3; D gene: NA; V gene: TRBV7-9; CDR3 DNA: TGTGCCAGCAGCTTAGGCAGGGGACCCGATACGCAGTATTTT; CDR3 protein: CASSLGRGPDTQYF
clone size: few; J gene: TRBJ2-6; D gene: NA; V gene: TRBV24-1; CDR3 DNA: TGTGCCACCAGTGACTCACCTGTGGGAGGGGCCAACGTCCTGACTTTC; CDR3 protein: CATSDSPVGGANVLTF
clone size: NA; J gene: TRBJ2-1; D gene: TRBD1; V gene: TRBV7-9; CDR3 DNA: TGTGCCAGCAGACGCCGGGACAGGGCCACGGATGAGCAGTTCTTC; CDR3 protein: CASRRRDRATDEQFF
clone size: NA; J gene: TRBJ1-1; D gene: NA; V gene: TRBV7-3; CDR3 DNA: TGTGCCAGCAGCTTGAACAGCATGGGCACTGAAGCTTTCTTT; CDR3 protein: CASSLNSMGTEAFF
clone size: NA; J gene: TRBJ2-1; D gene: NA; V gene: TRBV3-1; CDR3 DNA: TGTGCCAGCAGCCAATGGGTGGATGAGCAGTTCTTC; CDR3 protein: CASSQWVDEQFF
clone size: few; J gene: TRBJ1-4; D gene: NA; V gene: TRBV12-3/TRBV12-4; CDR3 DNA: TGTGCCAGCAGCCCTGGGCGGGGAGCAACTAATGAAAAACTGTTTTTT; CDR3 protein: CASSPGRGATNEKLFF
clone size: few; J gene: TRBJ2-7; D gene: NA; V gene: TRBV7-9; CDR3 DNA: TGTGCCAGCAGCTCCATTAACGACCTGGACTCCTACGAGCAGTACTTC; CDR3 protein: CASSSINDLDSYEQYF
clone size: few; J gene: TRBJ2-7; D gene: NA; V gene: TRBV5-1; CDR3 DNA: TGCGCCAGCAGCTTTTCGGGGGTATACGAGCAGTACTTC; CDR3 protein: CASSFSGVYEQYF
clone size: NA; J gene: TRBJ2-1; D gene: NA; V gene: TRBV5-6; CDR3 DNA: TGTGCCAGCAGCTTGGTACAGTCCAAAAGCTCCTACAATGAGCAGTTCTTC; CDR3 protein: CASSLVQSKSSYNEQFF
clone size: NA; J gene: TRBJ2-5; D gene: TRBD1; V gene: TRBV6-2/TRBV6-3; CDR3 DNA: TGTGCCAGCACCCAGCATCGGACAGGGGAGACGGAGACCCAGTACTTC; CDR3 protein: CASTQHRTGETETQYF
clone size: few; J gene: TRBJ1-4; D gene: NA; V gene: TRBV7-9; CDR3 DNA: TGTGCCAGCAGCTTAGCGATGTCAGGGAATGAAAAACTGTTTTTT; CDR3 protein: CASSLAMSGNEKLFF
clone size: NA; J gene: TRBJ1-1; D gene: NA; V gene: TRBV20-1; CDR3 DNA: TGCAGTGCTAGAAGGCAGGAGCTGAACACTGAAGCTTTCTTT; CDR3 protein: CSARRQELNTEAFF
clone size: few; J gene: TRBJ2-7; D gene: TRBD1; V gene: TRBV29-1; CDR3 DNA: TGCAGCGTTACAGGGGGCGTTTTCTACGAGCAGTACTTC; CDR3 protein: CSVTGGVFYEQYF
clone size: few; J gene: TRBJ1-1; D gene: NA; V gene: TRBV29-1; CDR3 DNA: TGCAGCGTTGCTCTAACGAACACTGAAGCTTTCTTT; CDR3 protein: CSVALTNTEAFF
clone size: few; J gene: TRBJ2-6; D gene: NA; V gene: TRBV4-1; CDR3 DNA: TGCGCCAGCAGCCAAGAGGCCGGATCTGGGGCCAACGTCCTGACTTTC; CDR3 protein: CASSQEAGSGANVLTF